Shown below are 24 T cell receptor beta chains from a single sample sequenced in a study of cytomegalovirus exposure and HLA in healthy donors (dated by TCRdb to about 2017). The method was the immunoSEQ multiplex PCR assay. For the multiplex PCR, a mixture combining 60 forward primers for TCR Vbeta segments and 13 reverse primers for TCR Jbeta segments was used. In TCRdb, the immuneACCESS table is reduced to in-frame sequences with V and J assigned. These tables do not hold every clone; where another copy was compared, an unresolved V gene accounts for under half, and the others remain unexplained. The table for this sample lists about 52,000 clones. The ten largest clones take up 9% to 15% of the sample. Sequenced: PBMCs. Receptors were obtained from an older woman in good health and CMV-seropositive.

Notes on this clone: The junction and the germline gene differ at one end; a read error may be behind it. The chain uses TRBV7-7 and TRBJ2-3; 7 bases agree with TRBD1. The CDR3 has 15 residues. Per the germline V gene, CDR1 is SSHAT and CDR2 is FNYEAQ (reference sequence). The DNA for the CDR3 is TGTGCTAGCAGCTCGACAGGGTTAGGGACAGATACGCAGTATTTT. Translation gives CASSSTGLGTDTQYF.

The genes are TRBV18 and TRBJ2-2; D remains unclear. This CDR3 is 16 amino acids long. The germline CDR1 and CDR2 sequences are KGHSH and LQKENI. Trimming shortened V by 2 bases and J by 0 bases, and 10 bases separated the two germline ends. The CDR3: CASSPFAGANTGELFF. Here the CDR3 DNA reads TGTGCCAGCTCACCATTTGCAGGCGCGAACACCGGGGAGCTGTTTTTT.

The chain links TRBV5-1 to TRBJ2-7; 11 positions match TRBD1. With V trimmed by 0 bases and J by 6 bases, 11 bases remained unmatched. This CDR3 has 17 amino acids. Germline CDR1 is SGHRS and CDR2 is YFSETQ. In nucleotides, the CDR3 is TGCGCCAGCAGCTTGGGGGGCCGGGACAGGGGGTTTCGCGAGCAGTACTTC. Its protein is CASSLGGRDRGFREQYF.

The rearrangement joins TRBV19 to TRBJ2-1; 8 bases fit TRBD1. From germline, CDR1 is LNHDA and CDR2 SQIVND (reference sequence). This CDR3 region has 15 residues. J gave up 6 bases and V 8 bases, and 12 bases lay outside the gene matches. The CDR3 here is CASRIVGQVGNEQFF. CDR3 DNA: TGTGCCAGTCGAATCGTGGGACAGGTAGGCAATGAGCAGTTCTTC. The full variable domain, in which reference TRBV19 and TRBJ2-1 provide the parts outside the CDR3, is DGGITQSPKYLFRKEGQNVTLSCEQNLNHDAMYWYRQDPGQGLRLIYYSQIVNDFQKGDIAEGYSVSREKKESFPLTVTSAQKNPTAFYLCASRIVGQVGNEQFFGPGTRLTVL.

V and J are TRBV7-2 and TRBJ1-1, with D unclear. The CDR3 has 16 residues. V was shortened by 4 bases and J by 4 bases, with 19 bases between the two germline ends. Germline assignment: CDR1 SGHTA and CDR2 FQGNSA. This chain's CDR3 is CASSSEAGTRGTEAFF. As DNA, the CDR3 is TGTGCCAGCAGCTCGGAAGCCGGTACACGGGGCACTGAAGCTTTCTTT.

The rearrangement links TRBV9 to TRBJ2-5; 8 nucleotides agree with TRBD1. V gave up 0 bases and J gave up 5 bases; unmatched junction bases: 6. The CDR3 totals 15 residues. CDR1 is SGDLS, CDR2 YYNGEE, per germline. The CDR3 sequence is CASSVGQGRFETQYF. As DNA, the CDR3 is TGTGCCAGCAGCGTAGGACAGGGGAGGTTTGAGACCCAGTACTTC.

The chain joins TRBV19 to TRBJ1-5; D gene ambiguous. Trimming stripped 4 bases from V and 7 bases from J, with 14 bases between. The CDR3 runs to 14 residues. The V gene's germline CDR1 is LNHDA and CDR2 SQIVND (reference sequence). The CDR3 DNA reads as TGTGCCAGTAGTAATAACCTAGGGAGACAGCCCCAGCATTTT. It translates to CASSNNLGRQPQHF.

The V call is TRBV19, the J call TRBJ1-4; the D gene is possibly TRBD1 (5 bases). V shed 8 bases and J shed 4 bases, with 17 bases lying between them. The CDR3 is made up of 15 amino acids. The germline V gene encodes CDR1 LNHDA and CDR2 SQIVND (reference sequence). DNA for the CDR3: TGTGCCAGTGGGAACTCGGGACTTCGTAATGAAAAACTGTTTTTT. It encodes CASGNSGLRNEKLFF.

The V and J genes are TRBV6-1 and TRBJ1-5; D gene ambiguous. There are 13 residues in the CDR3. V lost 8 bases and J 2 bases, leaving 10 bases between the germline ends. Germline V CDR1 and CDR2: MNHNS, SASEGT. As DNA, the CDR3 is TGTGCCAGCGTCTCGGGAGGCAATCAGCCCCAGCATTTT. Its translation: CASVSGGNQPQHF.

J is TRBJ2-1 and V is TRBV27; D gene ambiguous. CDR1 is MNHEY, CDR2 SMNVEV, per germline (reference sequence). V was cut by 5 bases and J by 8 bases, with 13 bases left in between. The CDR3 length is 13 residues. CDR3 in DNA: TGTGCCAGCAGTACCGCAGTCCCCTATGAGCAGTTCTTC. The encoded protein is CASSTAVPYEQFF.

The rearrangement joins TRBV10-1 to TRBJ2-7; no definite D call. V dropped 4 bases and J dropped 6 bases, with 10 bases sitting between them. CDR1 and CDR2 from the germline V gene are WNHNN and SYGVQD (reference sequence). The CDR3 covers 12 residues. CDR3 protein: CASSGLTGEQYF. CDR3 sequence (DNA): TGCGCCAGCAGTGGCCTTACGGGCGAGCAGTACTTC.

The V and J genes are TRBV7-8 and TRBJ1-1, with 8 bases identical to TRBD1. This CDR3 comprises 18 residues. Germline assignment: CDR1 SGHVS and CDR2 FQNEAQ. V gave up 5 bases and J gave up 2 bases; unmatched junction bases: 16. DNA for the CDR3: TGTGCCAGCAGCCTCCCGACGTACAGGGGGAGGACAAACACTGAAGCTTTCTTT. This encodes CASSLPTYRGRTNTEAFF. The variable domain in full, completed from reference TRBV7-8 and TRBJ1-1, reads GAGVSQSPRYKVAKRGQDVALRCDPISGHVSLFWYQQALGQGPEFLTYFQNEAQLDKSGLPSDRFFAERPEGSVSTLKIQRTQQEDSAVYLCASSLPTYRGRTNTEAFFGQGTRLTVV.

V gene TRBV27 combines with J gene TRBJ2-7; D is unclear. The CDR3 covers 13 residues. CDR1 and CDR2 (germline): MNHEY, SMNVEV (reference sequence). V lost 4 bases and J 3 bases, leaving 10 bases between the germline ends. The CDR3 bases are TGTGCCAGCAGTTCCTCCCTTAGCTACGAGCAGTACTTC. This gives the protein CASSSSLSYEQYF.

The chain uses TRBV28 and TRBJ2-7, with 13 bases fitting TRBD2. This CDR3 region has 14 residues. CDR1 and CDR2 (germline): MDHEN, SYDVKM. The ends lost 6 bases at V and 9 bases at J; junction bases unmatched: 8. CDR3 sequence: CASSFPGTSGAQYF. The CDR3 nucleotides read TGTGCCAGCAGCTTTCCCGGGACTAGCGGGGCGCAGTACTTC.

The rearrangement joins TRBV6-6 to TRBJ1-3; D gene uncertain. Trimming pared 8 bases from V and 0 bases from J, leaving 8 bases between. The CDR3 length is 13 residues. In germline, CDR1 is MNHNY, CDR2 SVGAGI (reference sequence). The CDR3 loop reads CASQDISGNTIYF. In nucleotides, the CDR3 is TGTGCCAGCCAAGACATCTCTGGAAACACCATATATTTT.

DNA of the CDR3: TGTGCCAGCAGCGTAGTAGGGGGTCCTGAAGCTTTCTTT. It specifies CASSVVGGPEAFF. The chain recombines TRBV9 with TRBJ1-1, with D possibly TRBD1 on 6 matching bases. The CDR3 extends over 13 amino acids. V was trimmed by 0 bases and J by 6 bases, leaving 9 bases between them. Germline V CDR1 and CDR2: SGDLS, YYNGEE.

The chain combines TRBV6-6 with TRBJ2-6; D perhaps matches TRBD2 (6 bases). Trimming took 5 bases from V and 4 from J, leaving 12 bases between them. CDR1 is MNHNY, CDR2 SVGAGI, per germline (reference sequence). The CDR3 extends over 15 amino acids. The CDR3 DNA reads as TGTGCCAGCAGTAAGGACGGGAGAGGGGCCAACGTCCTGACTTTC. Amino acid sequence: CASSKDGRGANVLTF.

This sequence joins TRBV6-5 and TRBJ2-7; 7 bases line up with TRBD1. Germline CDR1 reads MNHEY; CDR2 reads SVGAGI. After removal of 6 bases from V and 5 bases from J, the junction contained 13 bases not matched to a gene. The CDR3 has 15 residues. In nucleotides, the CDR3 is TGTGCCAGCAGCCCCCGAGAGGGGGCGGTCAACGAGCAGTACTTC. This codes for CASSPREGAVNEQYF.

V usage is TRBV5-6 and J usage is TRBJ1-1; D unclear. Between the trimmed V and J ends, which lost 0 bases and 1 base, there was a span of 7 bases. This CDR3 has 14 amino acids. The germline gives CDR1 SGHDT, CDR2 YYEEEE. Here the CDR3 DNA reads TGTGCCAGCAGCTTGGCCGCAGAGAACACTGAAGCTTTCTTT. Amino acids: CASSLAAENTEAFF.

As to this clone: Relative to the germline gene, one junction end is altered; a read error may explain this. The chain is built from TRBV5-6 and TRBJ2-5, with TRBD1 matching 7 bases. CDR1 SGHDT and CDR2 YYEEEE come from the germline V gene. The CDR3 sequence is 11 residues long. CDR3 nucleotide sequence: TGTGCCAGCAGCCCCTCACAGGGGACCAACTTC. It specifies CASSPSQGTNF.

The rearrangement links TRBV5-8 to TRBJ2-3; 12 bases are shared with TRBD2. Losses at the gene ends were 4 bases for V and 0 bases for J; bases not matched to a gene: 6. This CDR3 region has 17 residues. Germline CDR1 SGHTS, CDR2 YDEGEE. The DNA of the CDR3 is TGTGCCAGCAGCCCAGGACTAGCGGGGAGTAGCACAGATACGCAGTATTTT. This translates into CASSPGLAGSSTDTQYF.

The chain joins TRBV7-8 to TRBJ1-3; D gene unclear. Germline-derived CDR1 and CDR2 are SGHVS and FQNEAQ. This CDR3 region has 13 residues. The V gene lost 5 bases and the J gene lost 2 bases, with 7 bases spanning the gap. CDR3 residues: CASSPKPGNTIYF. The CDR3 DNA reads TGTGCCAGCAGCCCAAAGCCTGGAAACACCATATATTTT.

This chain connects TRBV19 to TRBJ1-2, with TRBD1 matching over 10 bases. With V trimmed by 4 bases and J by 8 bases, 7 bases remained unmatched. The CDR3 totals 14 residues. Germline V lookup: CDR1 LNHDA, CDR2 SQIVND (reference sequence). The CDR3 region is CASSTWDRGRGYTF. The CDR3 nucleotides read TGTGCCAGTAGTACTTGGGACAGGGGACGAGGCTACACCTTC. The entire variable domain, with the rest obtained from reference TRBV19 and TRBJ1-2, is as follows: DGGITQSPKYLFRKEGQNVTLSCEQNLNHDAMYWYRQDPGQGLRLIYYSQIVNDFQKGDIAEGYSVSREKKESFPLTVTSAQKNPTAFYLCASSTWDRGRGYTFGSGTRLTVV.

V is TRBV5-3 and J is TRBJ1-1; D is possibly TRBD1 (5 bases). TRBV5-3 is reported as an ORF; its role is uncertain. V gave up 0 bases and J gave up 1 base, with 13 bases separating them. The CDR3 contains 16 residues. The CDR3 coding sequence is TGTGCCAGAAGCTTGGGTGGCAGGGAGGAGAACACTGAAGCTTTCTTT. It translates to CARSLGGREENTEAFF.